One and the same sample provided the 27 T cell receptor beta chains below, sequenced in a study of shared clonotypes between healthy human individuals. TCRdb keeps only in-frame clones here, not all; method: immunoSEQ multiplex PCR. The sample carries about 2,500,000 clones, approximately 92% recorded once. Sequenced: naive CD4+ T cells sorted from blood. Indicated subset: CD45RA+ positively selected. These receptors came from a man between 18 and 29 years old in good health.

As concerns this clone: Other nucleotide sequences from this sample produce the same CDR3. The chain joins TRBV2 to TRBJ1-5; D perhaps matches TRBD1 (5 bases). V was clipped by 3 bases and J by 7 bases, with 10 bases between them. The CDR3 length is 13 residues. Per the germline V gene, CDR1 is SNHLY and CDR2 is FYNNEI. The CDR3 protein is CASSDREGQPQHF. CDR3 bases: TGTGCCAGCAGTGACAGGGAGGGCCAGCCCCAGCATTTT. Variable domain in full (rest from reference TRBV2 and TRBJ1-5): EPEVTQTPSHQVTQMGQEVILRCVPISNHLYFYWYRQILGQKVEFLVSFYNNEISEKSEIFDDQFSVERPDGSNFTLKIRSTKLEDSAMYFCASSDREGQPQHFGDGTRLSIL.

CDR3 residues: CASSLGGDSNQPQHF. DNA for the CDR3: TGTGCCAGCAGCTTGGGGGGGGATAGCAATCAGCCCCAGCATTTT. This chain connects TRBV5-8 to TRBJ1-5; TRBD1 is a possible D gene (5 bases). The CDR3 is made up of 15 amino acids. The germline V and J ends were trimmed by 0 bases and 0 bases, with 7 bases remaining between them. Per the germline V gene, CDR1 is SGHTS and CDR2 is YDEGEE.

V gene TRBV2 combines with J gene TRBJ2-7, with 8 bases that match TRBD2. The CDR3 totals 14 residues. Germline CDR1 is SNHLY and CDR2 is FYNNEI. V trimming: 4 bases; J trimming: 7 bases; junction bases outside the gene matches: 9. CDR3 DNA: TGTGCCAGCAGTGTTGGCTCGGCGGGGGGTGAGCAGTACTTC. Encoded protein: CASSVGSAGGEQYF.

The chain is built from TRBV25-1 and TRBJ2-5; D unclear. This CDR3 is built from 13 residues. Germline values: CDR1 MGHDK, CDR2 SYGVNS. Trimming took 1 base from V and 2 from J, leaving 5 bases between them. The CDR3, as DNA: TGTGCCAGCAGTGAATTAGGGCAAGAGACCCAGTACTTC. Its protein is CASSELGQETQYF.

V usage is TRBV28 and J usage is TRBJ1-2, with TRBD1 matching over 12 bases. Germline CDR1 and CDR2: MDHEN and SYDVKM. This CDR3 contains 15 residues. With 6 bases clipped from V and 8 bases from J, the junction kept 10 bases outside the gene matches. The CDR3 loop is CASSPRGQGAWGYTF. CDR3 bases: TGTGCCAGCAGCCCCCGGGGACAGGGGGCGTGGGGCTACACCTTC.

The chain employs TRBV11-2 and TRBJ2-7; D is unclear. The V end lost 6 bases, the J end lost 5 bases, and 14 bases lay between the germline ends. CDR1 and CDR2 (germline): SGHAT, FQNNGV. CDR3 length: 13 amino acids. The CDR3 is CASSQPAWNEQYF. The CDR3 region has the DNA TGTGCCAGCAGTCAACCCGCGTGGAACGAGCAGTACTTC.

This sequence joins TRBV4-3 and TRBJ2-1, with TRBD2 matching 7 bases. J gave up 9 bases and V 2 bases, and 4 bases lay outside the gene matches. CDR3 length: 13 amino acids. Germline V gives CDR1 LGHNA, CDR2 YSLEER. For the CDR3, the DNA is TGCGCCAGCAGCCAACCCCTAGCGGCTGAGCAGTTCTTC. This sequence encodes CASSQPLAAEQFF.

This chain links TRBV5-8 with TRBJ2-1; D might be TRBD1 (5 bases). Trimming took 0 bases from V and 7 from J, leaving 11 bases between them. Germline CDR1 is SGHTS and CDR2 is YDEGEE. CDR3 length equals 14 residues. The CDR3 region is CASSLAGPLNEQFF. The CDR3 DNA reads TGTGCCAGCAGCTTGGCAGGGCCGTTGAATGAGCAGTTCTTC.

This chain's CDR3 is CASRFTGGAANEKLFF. The CDR3 DNA reads TGTGCCAGTCGTTTTACTGGCGGAGCAGCTAATGAAAAACTGTTTTTT. V and J are TRBV19 and TRBJ1-4, with D uncertain. Germline V gives CDR1 LNHDA, CDR2 SQIVND (reference sequence). The V end lost 8 bases, the J end lost 3 bases, and 19 bases lay between the germline ends. The CDR3 sequence is 16 residues long. Based on the CDR3 plus reference TRBV19 and TRBJ1-4, the full variable domain is DGGITQSPKYLFRKEGQNVTLSCEQNLNHDAMYWYRQDPGQGLRLIYYSQIVNDFQKGDIAEGYSVSREKKESFPLTVTSAQKNPTAFYLCASRFTGGAANEKLFFGSGTQLSVL.

The chain is built from TRBV19 and TRBJ2-1, with TRBD2 identical over 13 bases. With V trimmed by 1 base and J by 8 bases, 2 bases remained unmatched. The germline V gene has CDR1 LNHDA and CDR2 SQIVND (reference sequence). The CDR3 runs to 15 residues. CDR3 residues: CASSIGTSGSYEQFF. For the CDR3, the DNA is TGTGCCAGTAGTATAGGGACTAGCGGGAGCTATGAGCAGTTCTTC.

The table lists this clone with a few counts. The same CDR3 arises from other DNA sequences in this sample as well. This rearrangement joins TRBV28 to TRBJ1-2; D is ambiguous. The CDR3 sequence is 12 residues long. V gave up 3 bases and J gave up 2 bases, with 4 bases separating them. Germline V gene sequence: CDR1 MDHEN, CDR2 SYDVKM. The CDR3 here is CASSFGNYGYTF. CDR3 nucleotides: TGTGCCAGCAGTTTTGGCAACTATGGCTACACCTTC.

The CDR3 loop is CASSGALVMNTEAFF. The CDR3 nucleotides are TGTGCCAGCAGTGGGGCTCTGGTTATGAACACTGAAGCTTTCTTT. The rearrangement links TRBV2 to TRBJ1-1; D gene uncertain. The CDR3 totals 15 residues. Trimming removed 4 bases at V and 0 bases at J, with 12 bases between. CDR1 SNHLY and CDR2 FYNNEI come from the germline V gene.

The chain has TRBV6-5 and TRBJ2-7, with D perhaps matching TRBD1 or TRBD2 (5 bases each). Germline V lookup: CDR1 MNHEY, CDR2 SVGAGI. Trimming stripped 6 bases from V and 6 bases from J, with 15 bases between. The CDR3 contains 13 residues. The chain's CDR3 is CASRRGRGTEQYF. The CDR3 DNA reads as TGTGCCAGCAGGAGGGGTAGGGGCACCGAGCAGTACTTC.

The rearrangement links TRBV6-5 to TRBJ2-7; D may be TRBD2 (7 bases). V lost 5 bases, J lost 6 bases, and 14 bases lay in between. Germline CDR1 MNHEY, CDR2 SVGAGI. CDR3 length equals 13 residues. Here the CDR3 reads CASSRGASSEQYF. The CDR3 DNA follows: TGTGCCAGCAGTCGGGGGGCGTCCAGCGAGCAGTACTTC.

This sequence joins TRBV2 and TRBJ1-3, with TRBD1 matching over 8 bases. Germline CDR1 and CDR2: SNHLY and FYNNEI. V shed 5 bases and J 2 bases; nucleotides not matched to a gene: 5. This CDR3 region has 15 residues. Here the CDR3 DNA reads TGTGCCAGCAGTCTGACAGGGGTCCCTGGAAACACCATATATTTT. Its translation is CASSLTGVPGNTIYF.

The chain combines TRBV4-1 with TRBJ2-4; perhaps TRBD2 as D (6 bases). The CDR3 covers 15 residues. V dropped 5 bases and J dropped 0 bases, with 11 bases sitting between them. Germline V lookup: CDR1 MGHRA, CDR2 YSYEKL. In nucleotides, the CDR3 is TGCGCCAGCAGCGGAGGGAGCCTAGCCAAAAACATTCAGTACTTC. This codes for CASSGGSLAKNIQYF.

To note about this clone: The same CDR3 is also encoded by other DNA sequences in this sample. The genes are TRBV5-1 and TRBJ2-7; tentatively, D is TRBD1 (6 bases). The CDR3 has 14 residues. V lost 0 bases and J 2 bases, leaving 9 bases between the germline ends. Germline V gives CDR1 SGHRS, CDR2 YFSETQ. Here the CDR3 reads CASSLAEGAYEQYF. The CDR3 nucleotides read TGCGCCAGCAGCTTGGCCGAGGGGGCCTACGAGCAGTACTTC.

The rearrangement links TRBV19 to TRBJ1-4, with D uncertain. V was shortened by 4 bases and J by 4 bases, with 7 bases between the two germline ends. This CDR3 spans 13 amino acids. From germline, CDR1 is LNHDA and CDR2 SQIVND (reference sequence). DNA for the CDR3: TGTGCCAGTAGTAGCCAGCTTAATGAAAAACTGTTTTTT. It yields the protein CASSSQLNEKLFF.

The V call is TRBV7-5, the J call TRBJ1-1. TRBV7-5 is marked as a pseudogene. The CDR3 loop spans 14 amino acids. The CDR3 here is CARSPLQGRLEAFF. As DNA, the CDR3 is TGTGCCAGAAGCCCCCTGCAGGGGAGGCTCGAGGCTTTCTTT.

The sample holds one count of this clone. The gene calls are TRBV4-1 and TRBJ1-4; 7 bases line up with TRBD1. The CDR3 spans 16 residues. The V gene end was trimmed by 1 base and the J gene end by 5 bases; junction bases not matched to a gene: 7. Looked up from germline, CDR1 is MGHRA and CDR2 is YSYEKL. DNA of the CDR3: TGCGCCAGCAGCCAAGCAGGCAGGGGGGTAAATGAAAAACTGTTTTTT. Encoded protein: CASSQAGRGVNEKLFF.

The chain combines TRBV6-5 with TRBJ2-6; the D gene is possibly TRBD1 (5 bases). The CDR3 covers 14 residues. V dropped 10 bases and J dropped 0 bases, with 10 bases sitting between them. Germline CDR1 reads MNHEY; CDR2 reads SVGAGI. CDR3 region: CATKGISGANVLTF. DNA for the CDR3: TGTGCCACAAAGGGGATCTCTGGGGCCAACGTCCTGACTTTC.

In the case of this clone: Other DNA sequences from this sample encode an identical CDR3 as well. This sequence joins TRBV2 and TRBJ2-6; D gene ambiguous. The CDR3 spans 12 residues. From germline, CDR1 is SNHLY and CDR2 FYNNEI. Trimming removed 8 bases at V and 0 bases at J, with 2 bases between. As DNA, the CDR3 is TGTGCCAGCTCCTCTGGGGCCAACGTCCTGACTTTC. It encodes CASSSGANVLTF.

The rearrangement uses TRBV29-1 and TRBJ2-5; 10 bases agree with TRBD1. The CDR3 is made up of 15 amino acids. Germline trimming cut 3 bases from V and 5 bases from J; bases unmatched to any gene: 9. Germline loops: CDR1 SQVTM, CDR2 ANQGSEA. CDR3 region: CSVDPDRGPVETQYF. CDR3 sequence (DNA): TGCAGCGTTGACCCCGACAGGGGGCCCGTTGAGACCCAGTACTTC.

V gene TRBV5-1 combines with J gene TRBJ1-1, with TRBD1 matching over 8 bases. Germline-derived CDR1 and CDR2 are SGHRS and YFSETQ. Trimming removed 2 bases from V and 1 base from J; junction bases left unmatched: 10. The CDR3 loop spans 17 amino acids. The CDR3 sequence: CASSFPPPGGENTEAFF. The CDR3 DNA sequence: TGCGCCAGCAGCTTCCCCCCGCCAGGGGGCGAGAACACTGAAGCTTTCTTT.

The chain couples TRBV11-2 to TRBJ1-4, with 8 bases identical to TRBD1. The CDR3 is 13 residues long. From germline, CDR1 is SGHAT and CDR2 FQNNGV. The V gene end was trimmed by 7 bases and the J gene end by 6 bases; junction bases not matched to a gene: 4. CDR3 sequence: CASTRQGYEKLFF. CDR3 bases: TGTGCCAGCACCAGACAGGGGTATGAAAAACTGTTTTTT.

J is TRBJ2-7 and V is TRBV7-2, with D perhaps TRBD2 (6 bases). V was trimmed by 7 bases and J by 0 bases, leaving 13 bases between them. This CDR3 has 14 residues. The germline CDR1 and CDR2 sequences are SGHTA and FQGNSA. CDR3 in DNA: TGTGCCAGCAATAGCGGAGGCTCCTCCTACGAGCAGTACTTC. Translating it yields CASNSGGSSYEQYF.

V usage is TRBV7-9 and J usage is TRBJ2-1; 7 bases map to TRBD2. The CDR3 length is 16 residues. The V segment lost 4 bases and the J segment 2 bases; nucleotides outside the gene matches: 8. In germline, CDR1 is SEHNR, CDR2 FQNEAQ (reference sequence). The CDR3 loop reads CASSSYSRETYNEQFF. CDR3 bases: TGTGCCAGCAGCTCCTACTCGCGGGAGACCTACAATGAGCAGTTCTTC. Using reference TRBV7-9 and TRBJ2-1 for the parts outside the CDR3, the full variable domain is DTGVSQNPRHKITKRGQNVTFRCDPISEHNRLYWYRQTLGQGPEFLTYFQNEAQLEKSRLLSDRFSAERPKGSFSTLEIQRTEQGDSAMYLCASSSYSRETYNEQFFGPGTRLTVL.